This T cell receptor beta chain is drawn from a study of blood T cell repertoires in COVID-19. On the study more broadly: The samples span acute and convalescent COVID-19 from the United States, Italy and Spain.

Original handling: Counts of nucleated cells, estimated from reference gene primer amplification, were obtained. TCRdb's copy holds only in-frame clones and misses some; the assay was immunoSEQ multiplex PCR. The DNA gave D and trimming, while V, J and clone size come from that table. The repertoire includes approximately 230,000 clones, around four fifths of them detected once, and 20% sits in the top ten. The germline gives CDR1 SGDLS, CDR2 YYNGEE. The CDR3 is 15 amino acids. Trimming removed 0 bases from V and 7 bases from J; junction bases left unmatched: 1. The sequenced sample was peripheral blood. V and J are TRBV9 and TRBJ1-6; TRBD1 matches 10 bases. This TCR was recovered from a young man with active or convalescent COVID-19. CDR3 amino acids: CASSVGDRGNSPLHF. In DNA form, the CDR3 reads TGTGCCAGCAGCGTAGGGGACAGGGGAAATTCACCCCTCCACTTT.